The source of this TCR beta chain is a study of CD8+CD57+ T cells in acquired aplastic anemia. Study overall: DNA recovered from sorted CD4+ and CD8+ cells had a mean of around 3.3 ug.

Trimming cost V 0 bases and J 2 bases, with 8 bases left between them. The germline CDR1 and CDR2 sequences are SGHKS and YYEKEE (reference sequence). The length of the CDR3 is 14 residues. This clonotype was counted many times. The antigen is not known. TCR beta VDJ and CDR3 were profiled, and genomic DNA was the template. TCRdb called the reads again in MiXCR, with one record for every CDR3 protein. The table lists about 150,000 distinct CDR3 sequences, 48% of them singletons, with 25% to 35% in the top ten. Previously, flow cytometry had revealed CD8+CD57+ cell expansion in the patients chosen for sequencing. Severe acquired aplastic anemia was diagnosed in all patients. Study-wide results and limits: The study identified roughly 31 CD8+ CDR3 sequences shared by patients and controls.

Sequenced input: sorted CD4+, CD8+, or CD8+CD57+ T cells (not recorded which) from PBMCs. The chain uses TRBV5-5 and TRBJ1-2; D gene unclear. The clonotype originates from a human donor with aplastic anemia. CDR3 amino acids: CASSLARSNYGYTF. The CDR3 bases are TGTGCCAGCAGCTTGGCGCGGAGCAACTATGGCTACACCTTC.